This TCR beta chain was sequenced in a study of T cell responses to AZD1222 COVID-19 vaccine. Study conclusions and caveats: Among those given AZD1222, only five or six were seropositive at baseline.

As for this clone: Its antigen is still unknown.

Generated by immunoSEQ multiplex PCR, the TCRdb table keeps only in-frame clones and is missing some. Of 95,000 to 130,000 clones listed, 85% to 95% are singletons. The junction had 19 bases not matched to a gene; V was cut back by 7 bases and J by 1 base. The CDR3 is made up of 18 amino acids. Germline V gene data show CDR1 as MNHEY and CDR2 as SMNVEV (reference sequence). The chain is built from TRBV27 and TRBJ2-7, with 7 bases aligning to TRBD1. The material was peripheral blood, obtained on day 0 of AZD1222 vaccination. This clonotype was obtained from an adult in good health. The CDR3 region has the DNA TGTGCCAGCACCCCCATCCCTCCAGGGACAGCGAATTCCTACGAGCAGTACTTC. Amino acids: CASTPIPPGTANSYEQYF.